Below are 10 T cell receptor beta chains sequenced from a single sample in a study of T cells in localized non-small cell lung cancer. Sequencing was performed with immunoSEQ multiplex PCR; in TCRdb, only in-frame clones are kept and a portion is missing. The sample shows about 57,000 clones, roughly 90% of them seen only once. The sample consisted of peripheral blood, taken before any cancer treatment. These receptors all come from a man aged 40 to 70 with stage I lung adenocarcinoma.

CDR3 nucleotide sequence: TGCGCCAGCAGCTTGTCCAGGGTAAGCGAGCAGTACTTC. Protein: CASSLSRVSEQYF. This chain links TRBV5-1 with TRBJ2-7, with D perhaps matching TRBD1 (5 bases). The CDR3 extends over 13 amino acids. V gave up 1 base and J gave up 6 bases, with 11 bases separating them. Per germline, CDR1 SGHRS and CDR2 YFSETQ. Based on the CDR3 plus reference TRBV5-1 and TRBJ2-7, the full variable domain is KAGVTQTPRYLIKTRGQQVTLSCSPISGHRSVSWYQQTPGQGLQFLFEYFSETQRNKGNFPGRFSGRQFSNSRSEMNVSTLELGDSALYLCASSLSRVSEQYFGPGTRLTVT.

The gene calls are TRBV6-5 and TRBJ2-7; D unclear. Looked up from germline, CDR1 is MNHEY and CDR2 is SVGAGI. The CDR3 spans 12 residues. With 7 bases removed from V and 0 bases from J, the gap between germline ends came to 7 bases. The CDR3 nucleotides read TGTGCCAGCAAACCCAGCTCCTACGAGCAGTACTTC. Translated, it gives CASKPSSYEQYF.

Only one count was recorded for this clone. The V gene is TRBV5-1, the J gene TRBJ1-6, with TRBD1 as a possible D gene (5 bases). Germline CDR1 is SGHRS and CDR2 is YFSETQ. Trimming shortened V by 0 bases and J by 7 bases, and 11 bases separated the two germline ends. CDR3 length: 15 residues. The CDR3: CASSLGQGLNSPLHF. The CDR3 region has the DNA TGCGCCAGCAGCTTGGGGCAGGGCTTGAATTCACCCCTCCACTTT.

The chain has TRBV4-2 and TRBJ2-7; the D is unclear. Trimming removed 1 base from V and 0 bases from J, with 10 bases in between. This CDR3 has 15 amino acids. In germline, CDR1 is LGHNA, CDR2 YNFKEQ. The CDR3 reads CASSQGKKLSYEQYF. DNA for the CDR3: TGTGCCAGCAGCCAAGGGAAAAAACTCTCCTACGAGCAGTACTTC.

The rearrangement joins TRBV27 to TRBJ2-1; D call uncertain. The germline V and J ends were trimmed by 0 bases and 7 bases, with 7 bases remaining between them. Germline CDR1 is MNHEY and CDR2 is SMNVEV (reference sequence). This CDR3 has 13 amino acids. The CDR3 bases are TGTGCCAGCAGTTTATCCGGTCGGAATGAGCAGTTCTTC. Its translation: CASSLSGRNEQFF.

This chain joins TRBV4-1 and TRBJ2-7; 10 nucleotides match TRBD1. The CDR3 loop spans 16 amino acids. With 3 bases clipped from V and 4 bases from J, the junction kept 9 bases outside the gene matches. CDR1 MGHRA and CDR2 YSYEKL come from the germline V gene. The CDR3 protein is CASSHPGTGESYEQYF. CDR3 sequence (DNA): TGCGCCAGCAGCCATCCGGGGACAGGGGAGTCTTACGAGCAGTACTTC.

The rearrangement joins TRBV5-8 to TRBJ2-7; D not certain. The CDR3 consists of 16 residues. V lost 3 bases and J 0 bases, leaving 16 bases between the germline ends. From germline, CDR1 is SGHTS and CDR2 YDEGEE. CDR3 in amino acids: CASSSLAFSYSYEQYF. CDR3 sequence (DNA): TGTGCCAGCAGCTCTCTCGCATTCTCCTACTCCTACGAGCAGTACTTC.

The genes are TRBV21-1 and TRBJ2-5; the table's TRBD1 call for D was not verified on the DNA. TRBV21-1 corresponds to a pseudogene. CDR3 length: 14 amino acids. The CDR3 bases are TGTGCCAGCAGCAGGTCAGGACAGCGAGAGACCCAGTACTTC. It is translated as CASSRSGQRETQYF.

The chain combines TRBV5-5 with TRBJ1-1; no definite D call. The CDR3 spans 15 residues. Germline CDR1 SGHKS, CDR2 YYEKEE (reference sequence). The V end lost 4 bases, the J end lost 3 bases, and 16 bases lay between the germline ends. The CDR3 loop reads CASSPVGGPDTEAFF. CDR3 bases: TGTGCCAGCAGCCCAGTAGGAGGGCCAGACACTGAAGCTTTCTTT.

This clone has a single count. The J gene is TRBJ1-4, the V gene TRBV11-2; TRBD1 might be the D (5 bases). The germline V gene has CDR1 SGHAT and CDR2 FQNNGV. V was pared by 5 bases and J by 5 bases, with 15 bases between. The CDR3 has 15 amino acids. The CDR3 nucleotides read TGTGCCAGCAGCCCCCCGACAGATAAAAATGAAAAACTGTTTTTT. Protein product: CASSPPTDKNEKLFF.